This TCR beta chain was sequenced in a study of cytotoxic CD8 clonotypes in ibrutinib-treated CLL. Concerning this clone itself: Its antigen remains unknown.

The study's findings and limits: Clonality correlated strongly with circulating CD8+ T cells and exceeded age-matched healthy donors at baseline.

Sequencing used immunoSEQ multiplex PCR; TCRdb keeps in-frame clones, though not all of them. Found here are around 310,000 clones, just under 80% of them singletons; the top ten hold more than 6%. About 2 micrograms of genomic DNA, which was extracted from cryopreserved PBMCs, served as the material used for the TCR beta libraries. Looked up from germline, CDR1 is SGDLS and CDR2 is YYNGEE. The CDR3 has 13 amino acids. V was clipped by 3 bases and J by 7 bases, with 10 bases between them. Here the sequenced sample was PBMCs, taken before ibrutinib treatment. The origin of this receptor is a human donor with chronic lymphocytic leukemia. The gene calls are TRBV9 and TRBJ1-4; D is unclear. CDR3 sequence reads: CASSAMGVEKLFF. CDR3 in DNA: TGTGCCAGCAGCGCCATGGGAGTTGAAAAACTGTTTTTT.